One TCR beta chain is described in this entry. The sample comes from a study of human T cells and chemical hapten exposure. MiXCR, applied by TCRdb to the RACE reads, yields one record per CDR3 protein. Of 150,000 to 200,000 distinct CDR3 sequences in the sample, about 15% were seen once. Time point indicated: patch test 1, 2 weeks after DPC sensitization. Treatment given: therapeutic diphenylcyclopropenone sensitization with weekly scalp DPC. The source of this sequence is a woman aged 25 to 39 with alopecia areata. Some clones in this sample may be carry-over from other donors' samples. The input for sequencing was whole blood, taken in connection with sensitization to the hapten diphenylcyclopropenone (DPC).

This CDR3 is CASSIGGDSTDTQYF. The CDR3 bases are TGTGCCAGTAGTATAGGCGGGGATAGCACAGATACGCAGTATTTT. The gene calls are TRBV19 and TRBJ2-3; D might be TRBD2 (6 bases). V dropped 1 base and J dropped 0 bases, with 8 bases sitting between them. CDR1 is LNHDA, CDR2 SQIVND, per germline (reference sequence). The CDR3 loop spans 15 amino acids.